The rows below give T cell receptor beta chains drawn from one sample of a study of blood T cell repertoires in COVID-19. Produced via immunoSEQ multiplex PCR; TCRdb's table is partial and in-frame only. The repertoire holds roughly 250,000 clones, around 90% seen once, with approximately 3.3% in the top ten. The sequenced sample was peripheral blood. Receptors originate from a woman aged 40 to 55 with acute or convalescent COVID-19. The conserved cysteine and the conserved F or W are not part of the CDR3 here. The order of the fields is V gene, CDR3 protein.

TRBV7-6 ASSFIPGQGQETQY
TRBV30 AWSVLGQGNTEAF
TRBV29-1 SVRAADRTNTEAF
TRBV25-1 ASSETGYDTEAF
TRBV30 AWSVVWQASNVLT
TRBV5-5 ASSLGYSKDPRRNTIY
TRBV7-2 ASSPTLLAPPYEQF
TRBV5-6 ASSLAGGLNTEAF
TRBV19 ASSRKQGPPYNEQF
TRBV5-1 ASSLGALSGANVLT
TRBV6-4 ASSDVARGTEAF
TRBV2 ASSDLGNSPLH
TRBV19 ASSIRGQTRQPQH
TRBV5-1 ASSSGTGVGYT
TRBV6-5 ASRQGSNSPLH
TRBV20-1 SASFRRGQETQY
TRBV14 ASSQDFGREIQETQY
TRBV7-6 ASSLVSGGIDTQY
TRBV5-1 ASSLGTTGARAPLH
TRBV6-6 ASSYSGPLAEAF
TRBV5-1 ASSLNSNTGELF
TRBV27 ASRTTGTLAKNIQY
TRBV5-6 ASALFSDSRNTEAF
TRBV7-8 ASSPRKFAAGETQY
TRBV3-1/TRBV3-2 ASSQAHLAGGEETQY
TRBV10-2 ASSESGGAGELF
TRBV20-1 RGRRDTEAF
TRBV11-2 ASSLEGAHTEAF
TRBV7-6 ASSPGESGSTEAF
TRBV6-5 ASSYSDRDGGYT
TRBV5-1 ASSLAAGIAYNEQF
TRBV4-1 ASSQLTGDYGYT
TRBV3-1/TRBV3-2 ASSQVIGSTEAF
TRBV5-6 ASSLRDRGNSPLH
TRBV27 ASTWSVGSSYNEQF
TRBV5-1 ASSQGLAGETQY
TRBV5-1 ASRERASGTETQY
TRBV10-3 ATVGRGTDTQY
TRBV18 ASSPVTGDEKLF
TRBV29-1 SVQKDRGEAF
TRBV13 ASSLGLGTESGYT
TRBV5-1 ASSLGDKDWYSNQPQH
TRBV24-1 ATSGLAGLMGNEQF
TRBV21-1 APRTFLRTEAF
TRBV12-3/TRBV12-4 ASMGGAAF
TRBV9 ASTGDRSTDTQY
TRBV2 ASRTDHNSPLH
TRBV30 AGTGTANTEAF